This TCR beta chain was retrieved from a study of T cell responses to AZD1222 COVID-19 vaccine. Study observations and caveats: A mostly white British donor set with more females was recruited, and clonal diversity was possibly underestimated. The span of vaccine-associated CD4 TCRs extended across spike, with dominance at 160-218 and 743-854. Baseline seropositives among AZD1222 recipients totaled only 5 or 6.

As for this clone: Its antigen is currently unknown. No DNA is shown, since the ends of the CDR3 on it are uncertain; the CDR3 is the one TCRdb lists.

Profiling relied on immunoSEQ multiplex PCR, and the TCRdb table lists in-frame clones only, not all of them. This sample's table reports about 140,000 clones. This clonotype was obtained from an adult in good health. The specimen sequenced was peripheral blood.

CDR3: CASSSGTGIMKNCFF. This chain uses TRBV28 with TRBJ1-4; the table's D call, TRBD1, has no DNA check behind it. 15 amino acids form the CDR3, both terminal residues included. Germline loops: CDR1 MDHEN, CDR2 SYDVKM.